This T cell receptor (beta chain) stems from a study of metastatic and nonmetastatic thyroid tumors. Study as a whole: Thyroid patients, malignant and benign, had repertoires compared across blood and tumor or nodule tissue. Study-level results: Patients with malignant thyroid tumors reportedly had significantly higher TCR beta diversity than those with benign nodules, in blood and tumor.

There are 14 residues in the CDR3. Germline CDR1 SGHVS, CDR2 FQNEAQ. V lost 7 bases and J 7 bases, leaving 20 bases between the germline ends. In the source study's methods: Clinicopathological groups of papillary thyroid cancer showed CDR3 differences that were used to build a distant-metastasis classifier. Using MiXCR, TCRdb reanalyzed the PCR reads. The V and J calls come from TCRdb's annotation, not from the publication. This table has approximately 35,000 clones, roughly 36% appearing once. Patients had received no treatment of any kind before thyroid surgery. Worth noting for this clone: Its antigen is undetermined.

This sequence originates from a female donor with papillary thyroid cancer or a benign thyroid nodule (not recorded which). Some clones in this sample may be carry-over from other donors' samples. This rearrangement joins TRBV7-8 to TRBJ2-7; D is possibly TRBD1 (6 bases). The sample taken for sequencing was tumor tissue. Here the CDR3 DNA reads TGTGCCAGCAACCCTGAGGCAGGGGTGGTGGAGCAGTACTTC. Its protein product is CASNPEAGVVEQYF.